This TCR beta chain was documented in a study of cytomegalovirus exposure and HLA in healthy donors. Overall study: The Caucasian-associated ancestry cluster held 65% to 85% of some 420 genotyped donors. Study-level results: It is likely that the observed cluster of highly shared sequence variants was a sequencing artifact. TCR beta chains numbering some 160 were designated cytomegalovirus-associated.

The CDR3 has 16 residues. The ends were cut back, 0 bases at V and 1 base at J, with 14 bases in the middle. Per germline, CDR1 SGHRS and CDR2 YFSETQ. Comments on this clone: The antigen is unknown.

The PCR contained 60 Vbeta and 13 Jbeta primers. Profiling relied on immunoSEQ multiplex PCR, and the TCRdb table lists in-frame clones only, not all of them. The profile shows around 120,000 clones, approximately 80% of them singletons. V and J are TRBV5-1 and TRBJ2-7, with a tentative D call TRBD1 (6 bases). The sequenced sample consisted of PBMCs. This clonotype was sampled from a male donor in good health and CMV-seropositive. CDR3 coding DNA: TGCGCCAGCAGCTTGGAAGTTGCAGGGGATTCCTACGAGCAGTACTTC. Protein product: CASSLEVAGDSYEQYF.